Each of the 6 T cell receptor beta chains below was sequenced from the same sample in a study of blood T cell repertoires in COVID-19. Sequencing used immunoSEQ multiplex PCR; TCRdb keeps in-frame clones, though not all of them. This sample yields roughly 160,000 clones, of which approximately 85% are seen a single time; approximately 7% belongs to the top ten. Input material: peripheral blood. The receptors derive from a man at least 80 years old with COVID-19, enrolled during active disease.

The chain carries TRBV7-2 and TRBJ1-1; no definite D call. Trimming removed 6 bases at V and 0 bases at J, with 14 bases between. From germline, CDR1 is SGHTA and CDR2 FQGNSA. The CDR3 has 15 amino acids. The CDR3 DNA reads TGTGCCAGCAGGTTGAGGACGGGAATGAACACTGAAGCTTTCTTT. Translation: CASRLRTGMNTEAFF.

The CDR3 region is CASSFQGRPYEQYF. CDR3 nucleotides: TGTGCCAGCAGTTTCCAGGGTCGGCCCTACGAGCAGTACTTC. This chain joins TRBV27 and TRBJ2-7; tentatively, D is TRBD1 (5 bases). This CDR3 is 14 amino acids long. Between the trimmed V and J ends, which lost 3 bases and 2 bases, there was a span of 11 bases. The V gene's germline CDR1 is MNHEY and CDR2 SMNVEV (reference sequence).

The rearrangement links TRBV19 to TRBJ2-3, with 9 bases that match TRBD2. CDR1 LNHDA and CDR2 SQIVND come from the germline V gene (reference sequence). CDR3 length equals 17 residues. With V trimmed by 5 bases and J by 6 bases, 15 bases remained unmatched. In DNA, the CDR3 is TGTGCCAGTAGTCTCCCAACTAGCGGGCCTACCATGGATACGCAGTATTTT. This translates into CASSLPTSGPTMDTQYF.

The chain has TRBV25-1 and TRBJ2-7; D ambiguous. Trimming pared 6 bases from V and 3 bases from J, leaving 9 bases between. The CDR3 contains 12 residues. Germline values: CDR1 MGHDK, CDR2 SYGVNS. In DNA form, the CDR3 reads TGTGCCAGCAGGGGCCCCAACTACGAGCAGTACTTC. It translates to CASRGPNYEQYF.

This sequence joins TRBV7-9 and TRBJ1-3; D is unclear. The germline V and J ends were trimmed by 5 bases and 4 bases, with 3 bases remaining between them. CDR1 SEHNR and CDR2 FQNEAQ come from the germline V gene (reference sequence). The CDR3 runs 11 residues. The CDR3 loop is CASSEGNTIYF. The DNA of the CDR3 is TGTGCCAGCAGCGAGGGAAACACCATATATTTT.

This CDR3 reads CASSSSGTVRPYTF. In DNA form, the CDR3 reads TGTGCCAGCAGCTCGTCCGGGACAGTAAGACCCTACACCTTC. The genes are TRBV11-3 and TRBJ1-2, with 7 bases lining up with TRBD1. Per the germline V gene, CDR1 is SGHNT and CDR2 is YENEEA. After removal of 4 bases from V and 10 bases from J, the junction contained 12 bases not matched to a gene. The CDR3 covers 14 residues.